This T cell receptor beta chain derives from a study of tissue T cells after allogeneic stem cell transplantation. Trimming shortened V by 2 bases and J by 9 bases, and 7 bases separated the two germline ends. The CDR3 covers 12 residues. Study-wide findings and caveats: The study did not identify alloreactive or antigen-specific tissue TCRs, and some clones might be persisting host cells. Sampling depth was limited, and the cohort was small and clinically varied.

In the case of this clone: Its antigen is currently unknown.

Profiling relied on immunoSEQ multiplex PCR, and the TCRdb table lists in-frame clones only, not all of them. The table lists some 3,100 clones, approximately 64% of them singletons. Steroid-refractory graft-versus-host disease after allogeneic hematopoietic cell transplant qualified adults for prospective research-autopsy enrollment. Autopsy tissues included GI tract, liver, skin and lymphoid organs. The source is a male patient aged 60 or over with steroid-refractory graft-versus-host disease after an allogeneic stem cell transplant. Some of these T cells may belong to the graft donor. The sample was descending colon tissue, taken at autopsy. This chain links TRBV12-3 or TRBV12-4 with TRBJ1-4; D gene uncertain. In DNA form, the CDR3 reads TGTGCCAGCAGTTTACCCAACAAAAAACTGTTTTTT. Encoded protein: CASSLPNKKLFF.